This T cell receptor beta chain came from a study of graft-versus-host responses after intestinal transplantation. Overall study: The whole recipient group had anti-thymocyte globulin induction followed by tacrolimus and steroids for two to three years. Study results and limitations: Recipient marrow contained GvH clones, some of which appeared first in ileum or blood. High graft-versus-host to host-versus-graft clonal ratios were seen in allografts of patients with graft-donor T cell macrochimerism.

A word on this clone: Its antigen remains unidentified.

In germline, CDR1 is LNHNV, CDR2 YYDKDF (reference sequence). The length of the CDR3 is 16 residues. The V end lost 4 bases, the J end lost 1 base, and 16 bases lay between the germline ends. Assay: immunoSEQ multiplex PCR; the TCRdb copy retains only in-frame clones and omits some. The data contain roughly 60,000 clones, approximately 90% of them seen just once; the ten biggest clones take up roughly 1.7%. The sample here was PBMCs, taken 26 days after transplant. The chain links TRBV15 to TRBJ1-1, with unresolved D. The TCR was taken from a human patient who received an intestinal transplant, so some T cells may come from the graft donor. CDR3 loop: CATSTVKVGANTEAFF. As DNA, the CDR3 is TGTGCCACCAGCACCGTAAAGGTCGGAGCGAACACTGAAGCTTTCTTT.